This is a list of T cell receptor beta chains from one sample in a study of cytomegalovirus exposure and HLA in healthy donors. The table came from immunoSEQ multiplex PCR; TCRdb's copy has only in-frame clones and leaves some out. The sample has approximately 75,000 clones. Sequencing was carried out using PBMCs. These receptors were collected from a boy aged 10-17 years in good health and CMV-seronegative. Both conserved end residues are part of each CDR3. Each record gives: J gene, V gene, D gene, CDR3 protein, CDR3 DNA. D genes are given only for firm matches.

J gene: TRBJ1-2
V gene: TRBV2
D gene: .
CDR3 protein: CATPMEEGYTF
CDR3 DNA: TGTGCCACCCCAATGGAGGAGGGCTACACCTTC

J gene: TRBJ2-1
V gene: TRBV7-6
D gene: TRBD2
CDR3 protein: CASSLGLAGAPSYNEQFF
CDR3 DNA: TGTGCCAGCAGCTTAGGACTAGCGGGAGCCCCGTCCTACAATGAGCAGTTCTTC

J gene: TRBJ1-1
V gene: TRBV19
D gene: .
CDR3 protein: CASSIGTALDWAFF
CDR3 DNA: TGTGCCAGTAGTATAGGGACGGCTTTGGACTGGGCTTTCTTT

J gene: TRBJ2-1
V gene: TRBV7-9
D gene: TRBD1
CDR3 protein: CASSLGSGQGINEQFF
CDR3 DNA: TGTGCCAGCAGCTTGGGGTCCGGACAGGGGATCAATGAGCAGTTCTTC

J gene: TRBJ1-2
V gene: TRBV30
D gene: .
CDR3 protein: CAWSPGSAGYGYTF
CDR3 DNA: TGTGCCTGGAGTCCCGGTTCGGCGGGCTATGGCTACACCTTC

J gene: TRBJ2-1
V gene: TRBV18
D gene: TRBD2
CDR3 protein: CASSPPRLAGMVNEQFF
CDR3 DNA: TGTGCCAGCTCACCACCCCGACTAGCGGGAATGGTAAATGAGCAGTTCTTC

J gene: TRBJ2-4
V gene: TRBV30
D gene: .
CDR3 protein: CAWSAGRGAKNIQYF
CDR3 DNA: TGTGCCTGGAGCGCCGGCCGCGGGGCCAAAAACATTCAGTACTTC

J gene: TRBJ1-2
V gene: TRBV6-1
D gene: TRBD1
CDR3 protein: CASKTTGRRYGYTF
CDR3 DNA: TGTGCCAGCAAGACGACAGGGCGTCGGTATGGCTACACCTTC

J gene: TRBJ1-2
V gene: TRBV5-4
D gene: TRBD1
CDR3 protein: CASSFIGTGYYGYTF
CDR3 DNA: TGTGCCAGCAGCTTTATCGGGACAGGATACTATGGCTACACCTTC

J gene: TRBJ1-2
V gene: TRBV6-5
D gene: .
CDR3 protein: CASRGRPRGNYGYTF
CDR3 DNA: TGTGCCAGCAGGGGGCGCCCCAGGGGTAACTATGGCTACACCTTC

J gene: TRBJ1-5
V gene: TRBV27
D gene: TRBD1
CDR3 protein: CASSFGTGSNQPQHF
CDR3 DNA: TGTGCCAGCAGTTTCGGGACAGGGTCCAATCAGCCCCAGCATTTT

J gene: TRBJ1-1
V gene: TRBV9
D gene: .
CDR3 protein: CASSVDSMNTEAFF
CDR3 DNA: TGTGCCAGCAGCGTAGACAGCATGAACACTGAAGCTTTCTTT

J gene: TRBJ1-2
V gene: TRBV7-2
D gene: TRBD1
CDR3 protein: CASSLAVQGAYYGYTF
CDR3 DNA: TGTGCCAGCAGCTTAGCGGTACAGGGGGCTTACTATGGCTACACCTTC

J gene: TRBJ1-5
V gene: TRBV28
D gene: .
CDR3 protein: CASSFRQGTYSNQPQHF
CDR3 DNA: TGTGCCAGCAGTTTTCGTCAGGGAACTTATAGCAATCAGCCCCAGCATTTT

J gene: TRBJ2-5
V gene: TRBV6-6
D gene: .
CDR3 protein: CASSLGNTKTQYF
CDR3 DNA: TGTGCCAGCAGTCTCGGGAATACCAAGACCCAGTACTTC

J gene: TRBJ1-2
V gene: TRBV5-4
D gene: .
CDR3 protein: CASTENIYGYTF
CDR3 DNA: TGTGCCAGCACTGAAAACATCTATGGCTACACCTTC

J gene: TRBJ2-7
V gene: TRBV11-1
D gene: TRBD2
CDR3 protein: CASSRTSGSTYEQYF
CDR3 DNA: TGTGCCAGCAGCCGTACTAGCGGGAGCACGTACGAGCAGTACTTC

J gene: TRBJ2-5
V gene: TRBV13
D gene: .
CDR3 protein: CASSLVQRGQETQYF
CDR3 DNA: TGTGCCAGCAGCTTAGTTCAGAGAGGGCAAGAGACCCAGTACTTC

J gene: TRBJ1-2
V gene: TRBV9
D gene: TRBD1
CDR3 protein: CASSGRDRESYGYTF
CDR3 DNA: TGTGCCAGCAGCGGCCGGGACAGGGAGTCCTATGGCTACACCTTC

J gene: TRBJ1-5
V gene: TRBV29-1
D gene: .
CDR3 protein: CSVGNSNQPQHF
CDR3 DNA: TGCAGCGTTGGTAATAGCAATCAGCCCCAGCATTTT

J gene: TRBJ1-1
V gene: TRBV30
D gene: .
CDR3 protein: CAWRKGMNTEAFF
CDR3 DNA: TGTGCCTGGAGAAAGGGGATGAACACTGAAGCTTTCTTT

J gene: TRBJ2-7
V gene: TRBV4-3
D gene: .
CDR3 protein: CASSRQPGSYEQYF
CDR3 DNA: TGCGCCAGCAGCCGACAACCCGGGAGCTACGAGCAGTACTTC

J gene: TRBJ1-1
V gene: TRBV7-2
D gene: .
CDR3 protein: CASSLNIRISSTEAFF
CDR3 DNA: TGTGCCAGCAGCTTAAATATTCGAATCTCCAGCACTGAAGCTTTCTTT

J gene: TRBJ2-1
V gene: TRBV7-2
D gene: TRBD2
CDR3 protein: CASRSGRDEQFF
CDR3 DNA: TGTGCCAGCAGGAGCGGGAGGGATGAGCAGTTCTTC

J gene: TRBJ2-7
V gene: TRBV7-2
D gene: TRBD1
CDR3 protein: CASNPGQGTYEQYF
CDR3 DNA: TGTGCCAGCAACCCGGGACAGGGGACCTACGAGCAGTACTTC

J gene: TRBJ2-7
V gene: TRBV9
D gene: TRBD1
CDR3 protein: CASSGDSHDEQYF
CDR3 DNA: TGTGCCAGCAGCGGGGACAGCCACGACGAGCAGTACTTC

J gene: TRBJ2-1
V gene: TRBV9
D gene: .
CDR3 protein: CASSVDGGSSYNEQFF
CDR3 DNA: TGTGCCAGCAGCGTAGACGGTGGGAGCTCCTACAATGAGCAGTTCTTC

J gene: TRBJ2-1
V gene: TRBV6-1
D gene: TRBD2
CDR3 protein: CAIRLAGDLNEQFF
CDR3 DNA: TGTGCCATCAGACTAGCGGGGGACCTCAATGAGCAGTTCTTC

J gene: TRBJ2-2
V gene: TRBV4-2
D gene: TRBD1
CDR3 protein: CASSQEQGAAGELFF
CDR3 DNA: TGTGCCAGCAGCCAAGAACAGGGGGCCGCCGGGGAGCTGTTTTTT